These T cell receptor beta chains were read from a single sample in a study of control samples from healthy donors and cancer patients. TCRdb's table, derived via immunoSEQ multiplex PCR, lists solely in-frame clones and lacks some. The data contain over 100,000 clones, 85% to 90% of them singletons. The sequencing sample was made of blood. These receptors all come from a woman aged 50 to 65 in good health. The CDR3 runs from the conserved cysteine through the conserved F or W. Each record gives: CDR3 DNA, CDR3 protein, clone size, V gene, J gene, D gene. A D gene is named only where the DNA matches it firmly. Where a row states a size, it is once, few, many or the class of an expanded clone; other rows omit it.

TGCGCCAGCAGCTTTAGAATGTCAGGTTCTTCTGGAAACACCATATATTTT	CASSFRMSGSSGNTIYF	.	TRBV5-1	TRBJ1-3	.
TGTGCCAGCAGCTTGCGAACAGGGGGAACCTACCAAGAGACCCAGTACTTC	CASSLRTGGTYQETQYF	.	TRBV5-6	TRBJ2-5	TRBD1
TGTGCCAGCAGTTCATATTCCGGCGGGGGGCAGTACTTC	CASSSYSGGGQYF	.	TRBV6-5	TRBJ2-7	TRBD2
TGTGCCAGCAGCTTATCAGGAAATAGCAATCAGCCCCAGCATTTT	CASSLSGNSNQPQHF	.	TRBV7-9	TRBJ1-5	.
TGTGCCAGCAGGCGACCGGGACAGGGGTTTTCACCCCTCCACTTT	CASRRPGQGFSPLHF	.	TRBV11-2	TRBJ1-6	TRBD1
TGTGCCAGTAGCGGAACGGGGAGCACAGATACGCAGTATTTT	CASSGTGSTDTQYF	once	TRBV19	TRBJ2-3	.
TGTGCCAGCAGGCGTTACCGGGACAGTCTAGAGACCCAGTACTTC	CASRRYRDSLETQYF	.	TRBV6-5	TRBJ2-5	TRBD1
TGTGCCAGCAGCTTGTCCGATCCCCCCAGTTCACCCCTCCACTTT	CASSLSDPPSSPLHF	once	TRBV5-5	TRBJ1-6	.
TGTGCCAGCAGCCCACTCCGGGACAGCGGAAACACCATATATTTT	CASSPLRDSGNTIYF	few	TRBV7-8	TRBJ1-3	TRBD1
TGTGCCTGGAGCAGGGGAATAAGCTCTGGGGCCAACGTCCTGACTTTC	CAWSRGISSGANVLTF	.	TRBV30	TRBJ2-6	.
TGTGCCAGCAGCGCCCGACTAGCGGGAGACACCGGGGAGCTGTTTTTT	CASSARLAGDTGELFF	.	TRBV9	TRBJ2-2	TRBD2
TGTGCCAGCAGCTTGCGGCGGGCCGACACCCCACCCGGGGAGCTGTTTTTT	CASSLRRADTPPGELFF	.	TRBV7-6	TRBJ2-2	.
TGCGCCAGCAGTGTGGACAGGGTTCAGGGCACTGAAGCTTTCTTT	CASSVDRVQGTEAFF	.	TRBV10-2	TRBJ1-1	TRBD1
TGTGCCAGCAGCTGGAGGCGGGGTGCAACTAATGAAAAACTGTTTTTT	CASSWRRGATNEKLFF	few	TRBV11-2	TRBJ1-4	.
TGCAGCCATAGCCCCCGACAGAGCCCAAATACGCAGTATTTT	CSHSPRQSPNTQYF	.	TRBV29-1	TRBJ2-3	.
TGTGCCAGTCAAGGGGGGCCCTACGAGCAGTACTTC	CASQGGPYEQYF	.	TRBV19	TRBJ2-7	.
TGTGCCAGCAGCGTAGACGGGTCAGGCAATCAGCCCCAGCATTTT	CASSVDGSGNQPQHF	.	TRBV9	TRBJ1-5	.
TGTGCCAGCAGCGATAGGGACTACGAGCAGTACTTC	CASSDRDYEQYF	few	TRBV3-1/TRBV3-2	TRBJ2-7	.
TGTGCCAGCAGCTTCTCCCCGCGGGGAGGTGAAAAACTGTTTTTT	CASSFSPRGGEKLFF	.	TRBV5-8	TRBJ1-4	.
TGTGCCAGCAACAAACAAGCGGGAGGGCAAGAGACCCAGTACTTC	CASNKQAGGQETQYF	.	TRBV11-2	TRBJ2-5	TRBD2
TGTGCCAGCAGTTACTCGACCTCCGCTCCCGAGCAGTACTTC	CASSYSTSAPEQYF	.	TRBV6-5	TRBJ2-7	.
TGTGCCAGCAGCCACAGGGACTATGGCTACACCTTC	CASSHRDYGYTF	.	TRBV21-1	TRBJ1-2	.
TGTGTCAGAAGCCCAGGGACACCCTTC	CVRSPGTPF	.	TRBV7-5	TRBJ1-2	.
TGTGCCAGCAGCGTCACAGGGAGTCAGCCCCAGCATTTT	CASSVTGSQPQHF	.	TRBV27	TRBJ1-5	.
TGTGCCAGCAGCCCCCCAGGGGGAGCTAACTATGGCTACACCTTC	CASSPPGGANYGYTF	.	TRBV3-1/TRBV3-2	TRBJ1-2	TRBD1
TGTGCCAGCAGCTCGGGGACAGGGGCCCTCTCCTACGAGCAGTACTTC	CASSSGTGALSYEQYF	once	TRBV5-4	TRBJ2-7	TRBD1
TGTGCCAGCAGCCGGGGGATTTATGAGCAGTTCTTC	CASSRGIYEQFF	few	TRBV6-6	TRBJ2-1	.
TGTGCCTGGAGGGATCAGACCTGGAATAGCAATCAGCCCCAGCATTTT	CAWRDQTWNSNQPQHF	.	TRBV30	TRBJ1-5	.
TGTGCCAGCAGCTTAGGATCGGCAGGGGGATCTGGAAACACCATATATTTT	CASSLGSAGGSGNTIYF	.	TRBV7-2	TRBJ1-3	TRBD1
TGTGCCAGCAGGGAGTCGACAGGGATGGGCAATCAGCCCCAGCATTTT	CASRESTGMGNQPQHF	.	TRBV2	TRBJ1-5	TRBD1
TGCGCCAGCAGTGAGTCGAAGGACAGGGCGTCCGAGCAGTACTTC	CASSESKDRASEQYF	.	TRBV10-2	TRBJ2-7	TRBD1
TGTGCCAGCAGTGAGGACAGTTTGAACACCGGGGAGCTGTTTTTT	CASSEDSLNTGELFF	.	TRBV2	TRBJ2-2	.
TGTGCCTGGACCGCGTTAGAGGGCCGTTCACCCCTCCACTTT	CAWTALEGRSPLHF	.	TRBV30	TRBJ1-6	.
TGTGCCAGCTCCGCCTTGACTGGGGGCGGCACCGGGGAGCTGTTTTTT	CASSALTGGGTGELFF	.	TRBV13	TRBJ2-2	.
TGTGCCAGCAGTGACTGGCAGTACAATGAGCAGTTCTTC	CASSDWQYNEQFF	.	TRBV6-4	TRBJ2-1	.
TGTGCCAGCAGTCCTCGGGACTACACAGATACGCAGTATTTT	CASSPRDYTDTQYF	.	TRBV27	TRBJ2-3	TRBD2
TGTGCCAGCAGGACCGGAGGTAGGGAGGGCACAGATACGCAGTATTTT	CASRTGGREGTDTQYF	once	TRBV5-6	TRBJ2-3	.
TGTGCCAGCAGCTTTTGGGGGGTGAGTCAGCCCCAGCATTTT	CASSFWGVSQPQHF	.	TRBV6-2/TRBV6-3	TRBJ1-5	.
TGTGCCAGCAGTTACTCTGGCAGTTCGGACTCACCCCTCCACTTT	CASSYSGSSDSPLHF	.	TRBV6-5	TRBJ1-6	.
TGTGCCAGCAGGATGGACAGGGTTTTTGATCAGCCCCAGCATTTT	CASRMDRVFDQPQHF	.	TRBV6-5	TRBJ1-5	TRBD1
TGTGCCAGCAGCTTCCCCCGAGGGGACGAGCAGTACTTC	CASSFPRGDEQYF	.	TRBV7-8	TRBJ2-7	.
TGTGCCAGTTCCGGGACAGGGCCGTCCGAGCAGTACTTC	CASSGTGPSEQYF	.	TRBV3-1/TRBV3-2	TRBJ2-7	TRBD1
TGCAGCGTTGAAGATTGGGACACTGAAGCTTTCTTT	CSVEDWDTEAFF	.	TRBV29-1	TRBJ1-1	.
TGTGCCAGCAGCTTAGTCGCTAGCGGGACGGACAATGAGCAGTTCTTC	CASSLVASGTDNEQFF	.	TRBV7-2	TRBJ2-1	TRBD2
TGCGCCAGCAGCTTGGGTCCAGGGGTAGGAGATACGCAGTATTTT	CASSLGPGVGDTQYF	.	TRBV5-1	TRBJ2-3	.
TGTGCCACCAGTGATTTAGGGATGGCTTTCTTT	CATSDLGMAFF	.	TRBV24-1	TRBJ1-1	.
TGTGCCAGCAGCTTAGATTTTGCGAATTCACCCCTCCACTTT	CASSLDFANSPLHF	.	TRBV7-2	TRBJ1-6	.
TGTGCCAGCAGTCCGACAGGGTCGGTCGGCTACACCTTC	CASSPTGSVGYTF	.	TRBV6-5	TRBJ1-2	TRBD1
TGTGCCAGCAGTCATACACAGGGAGGCGAGACCCAGTACTTC	CASSHTQGGETQYF	.	TRBV6-5	TRBJ2-5	.
TGTGCCAGCAGCTACGGACTGACGATCTACGAGCAGTACTTC	CASSYGLTIYEQYF	.	TRBV5-8	TRBJ2-7	.
TGTGCCAGCAGCCCAGGACTAGCGGGGGGGCCGGAGACCCAGTACTTC	CASSPGLAGGPETQYF	.	TRBV7-9	TRBJ2-5	TRBD2